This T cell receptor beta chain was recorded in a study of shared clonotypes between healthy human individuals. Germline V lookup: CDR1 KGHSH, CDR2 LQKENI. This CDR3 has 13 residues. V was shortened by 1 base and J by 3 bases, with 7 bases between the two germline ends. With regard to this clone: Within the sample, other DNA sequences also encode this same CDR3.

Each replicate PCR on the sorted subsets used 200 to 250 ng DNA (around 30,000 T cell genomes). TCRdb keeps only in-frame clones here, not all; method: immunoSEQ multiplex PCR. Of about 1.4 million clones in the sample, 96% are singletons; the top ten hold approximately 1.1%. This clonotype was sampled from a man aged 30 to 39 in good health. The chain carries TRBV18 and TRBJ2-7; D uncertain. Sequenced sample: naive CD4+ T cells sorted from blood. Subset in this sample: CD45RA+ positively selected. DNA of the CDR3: TGTGCCAGCTCACCACGGGGAATCTACGAGCAGTACTTC. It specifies CASSPRGIYEQYF.